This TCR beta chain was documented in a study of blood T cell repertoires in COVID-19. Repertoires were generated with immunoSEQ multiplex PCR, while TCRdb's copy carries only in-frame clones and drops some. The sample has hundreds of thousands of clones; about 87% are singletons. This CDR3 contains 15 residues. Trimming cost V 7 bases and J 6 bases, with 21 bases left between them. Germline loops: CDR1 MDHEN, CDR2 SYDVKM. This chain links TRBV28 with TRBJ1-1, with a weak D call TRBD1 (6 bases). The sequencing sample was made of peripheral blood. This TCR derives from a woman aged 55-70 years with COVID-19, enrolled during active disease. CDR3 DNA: TGTGCCAGCATCCCGGGGGGCAGATGGGTACCTGAAGCTTTCTTT. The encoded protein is CASIPGGRWVPEAFF.